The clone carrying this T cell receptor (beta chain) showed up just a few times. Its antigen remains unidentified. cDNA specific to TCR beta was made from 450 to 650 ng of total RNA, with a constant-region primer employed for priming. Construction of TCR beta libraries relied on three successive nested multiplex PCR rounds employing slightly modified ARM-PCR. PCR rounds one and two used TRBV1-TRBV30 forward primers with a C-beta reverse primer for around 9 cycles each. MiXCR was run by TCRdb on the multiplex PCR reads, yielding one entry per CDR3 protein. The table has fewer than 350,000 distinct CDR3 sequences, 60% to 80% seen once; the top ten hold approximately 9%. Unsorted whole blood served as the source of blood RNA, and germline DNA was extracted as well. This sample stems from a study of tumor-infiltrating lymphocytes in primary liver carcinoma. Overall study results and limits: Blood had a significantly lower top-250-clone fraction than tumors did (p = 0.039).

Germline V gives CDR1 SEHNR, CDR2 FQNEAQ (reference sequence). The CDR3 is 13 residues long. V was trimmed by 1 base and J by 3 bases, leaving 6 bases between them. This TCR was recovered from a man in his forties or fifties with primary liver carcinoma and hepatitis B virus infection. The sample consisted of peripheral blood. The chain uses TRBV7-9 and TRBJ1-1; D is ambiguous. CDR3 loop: CASSLVSDTEAFF. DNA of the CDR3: TGTGCCAGCAGCTTAGTATCGGACACTGAAGCTTTCTTT.